This TCR beta chain comes out of a study of T cells in Graves' hyperthyroidism and ophthalmopathy. From RNA transcripts, TCR beta CDR3 regions were amplified. An initial round of RT-PCR targeting the TCR CDR3 relied on the HTBI primer set. Using its own MiXCR run on the multiplex PCR reads, TCRdb lists one record per CDR3 protein. Of 540,000 or so distinct CDR3 sequences listed, about half are singletons. Study-level points and caveats: Most clonotypes expanded in the thyroid (above 0.001) were also present in blood. Ophthalmopathy prediction by the model preceded onset by a median about 6 months.

The V gene end was trimmed by 6 bases and the J gene end by 3 bases; junction bases not matched to a gene: 11. The germline gives CDR1 SGHVS, CDR2 FQNEAQ. This CDR3 region has 15 residues. About this clonotype: What it binds is not known.

Pregnant or lactating patients were excluded, as were those with uncontrolled infection or other autoimmune disease. Together with thyroid ultrasound, orbital computed tomography, serum thyroxine and TRAb, clinical symptoms were used for diagnoses. The sample consisted of peripheral blood or thyroid tissue (not recorded which). This TCR came from an adult woman with Graves' disease, either hyperthyroidism or ophthalmopathy (not recorded which). The chain combines TRBV7-8 with TRBJ2-7; 7 positions match TRBD1. This CDR3 reads CASSYLPGTDYEQYF. DNA for the CDR3: TGTGCCAGCAGTTATCTGCCTGGGACAGACTACGAGCAGTACTTC. The full variable domain, with the rest looked up from reference TRBV7-8 and TRBJ2-7, is GAGVSQSPRYKVAKRGQDVALRCDPISGHVSLFWYQQALGQGPEFLTYFQNEAQLDKSGLPSDRFFAERPEGSVSTLKIQRTQQEDSAVYLCASSYLPGTDYEQYFGPGTRLTVT.